This TCR beta chain was observed in a study of beta chain features in type 1 diabetes. Trimming stripped 9 bases from V and 1 base from J, with 16 bases between. Germline values: CDR1 SGHRS, CDR2 YFSETQ. The length of the CDR3 is 14 residues. CD45RO/CCR7/CD25/CD127/CD95/CD27 sorting isolated CD4+ naive, central memory, regulatory and stem cell-like memory cells. Study observations and caveats: VDJ junctions in type 1 diabetes patients carried more deletions and fewer insertions. Patients with Type 1 diabetes showed moderately but significantly shorter TCRB CDR3s in all four CD4+ subsets. Patients' naive, central memory and Treg TCRB repertoires seemed closer to one another than those of healthy donors.

Every bit of the isolated RNA underwent reverse transcription, so sequencing read expressed TCRB transcripts. TCRdb's copy holds only in-frame clones and misses some; the assay was immunoSEQ multiplex PCR. The data show 860,000 or so clones, 17% seen once. As to this clone: The antigen is undetermined.

This sequence joins TRBV5-1 and TRBJ2-5; a weak D match, TRBD1 (5 bases). The TCR comes from a woman under 30 in good health. The specimen sequenced was naive CD4+ T cells from blood. The CDR3 region is CATRVGQPQETQYF. The CDR3, as DNA: TGCGCCACAAGAGTTGGACAACCCCAAGAGACCCAGTACTTC. Complete variable domain (other parts from reference TRBV5-1 and TRBJ2-5): KAGVTQTPRYLIKTRGQQVTLSCSPISGHRSVSWYQQTPGQGLQFLFEYFSETQRNKGNFPGRFSGRQFSNSRSEMNVSTLELGDSALYLCATRVGQPQETQYFGPGTRLLVL.